Reported below is one TCR beta chain. The CDR3 length is 12 residues. The ends were cut back, 3 bases at V and 4 bases at J, with 6 bases in the middle. Germline lookup yields CDR1 KGHSH and CDR2 LQKENI. The data were obtained in a study of blood T cell repertoires in COVID-19. Study-level information: T cells, B-cell-depleted T cells, or PBMCs supplied cDNA or gDNA.

Living in about two dozen US areas, the participants were between 18 and 89 years of age. Allocation to cohorts depended on clinical history reported by the participants. Generated by immunoSEQ multiplex PCR, the TCRdb table keeps only in-frame clones and is missing some. The sample shows 210,000 or so clones, around 84% of them seen only once. The sequence was collected from a man between 25 and 39 years old with acute COVID-19. This chain joins TRBV18 and TRBJ1-2, with D uncertain. The source material was PBMCs or T cells enriched from blood (not recorded which). In nucleotides, the CDR3 is TGTGCCAGCTCACCCCCAGGCTATGGCTACACCTTC. It codes for CASSPPGYGYTF.